These 16 T cell receptor beta chains originate from one sample sequenced in a study of shared clonotypes between healthy human individuals. This table comes from immunoSEQ multiplex PCR, and its TCRdb copy is limited to in-frame clones, with some not included. Among fewer than 1.4 million clones listed, about 84% were seen once. Sequencing was performed on memory CD4+ T cells from PBMCs. Subset described: CD45RA-negative fraction. These receptors originate from a man between 18 and 35 years old in good health. Some clones in this sample may be carry-over from other donors' samples.

The chain has TRBV28 and TRBJ2-3; 10 positions match TRBD1. CDR3 size: 16 residues. Germline V CDR1 and CDR2: MDHEN, SYDVKM. V dropped 6 bases and J dropped 2; count of bases not matched to a gene: 8. The CDR3 protein is CASRTRDRGYTDTQYF. The DNA for the CDR3 is TGTGCCAGCAGGACCCGGGACAGGGGTTACACAGATACGCAGTATTTT.

The rearrangement joins TRBV11-2 to TRBJ1-4; D gene ambiguous. The CDR3 extends over 15 amino acids. V was pared by 0 bases and J by 0 bases, with 5 bases between. Germline V gene sequence: CDR1 SGHAT, CDR2 FQNNGV. CDR3 nucleotides: TGTGCCAGCAGCTTAGAACCAACAACTAATGAAAAACTGTTTTTT. This sequence encodes CASSLEPTTNEKLFF. The whole variable domain, filled in from reference TRBV11-2 and TRBJ1-4, reads EAGVAQSPRYKIIEKRQSVAFWCNPISGHATLYWYQQILGQGPKLLIQFQNNGVVDDSQLPKDRFSAERLKGVDSTLKIQPAKLEDSAVYLCASSLEPTTNEKLFFGSGTQLSVL.

The chain employs TRBV6-5 and TRBJ1-2; 8 nucleotides match TRBD1. Germline loops: CDR1 MNHEY, CDR2 SVGAGI. This CDR3 has 13 amino acids. The V gene end was trimmed by 5 bases and the J gene end by 4 bases; junction bases not matched to a gene: 3. CDR3 residues: CASSPTGAYGYTF. CDR3 in DNA: TGTGCCAGCAGTCCGACAGGGGCCTATGGCTACACCTTC.

The J gene is TRBJ2-5, the V gene TRBV7-9; weak D call: TRBD2 (5 bases). The CDR3 loop spans 15 amino acids. The germline V and J ends were trimmed by 1 base and 3 bases, with 12 bases remaining between them. Germline V CDR1 and CDR2: SEHNR, FQNEAQ (reference sequence). The CDR3 reads CASSLGVSREETQYF. CDR3 in DNA: TGTGCCAGCAGCTTAGGGGTATCGAGGGAAGAGACCCAGTACTTC.

In regard to this clone: A far larger clone differs by one base, so this is likely a read error. Different DNA sequences within this sample yield the same CDR3. This chain connects TRBV11-2 to TRBJ2-7; 14 bases are a match to TRBD2. The germline V gene has CDR1 SGHAT and CDR2 FQNNGV. The J segment lost 5 bases and the V segment lost 5 bases, leaving 5 bases of the junction unmatched. The CDR3 is 15 residues long. The CDR3 protein is CASSLGLAGAHEQYF. The CDR3 nucleotides are TGTGCCAGCAGCCTGGGACTAGCGGGAGCCCACGAGCAGTACTTC.

This clone was seen many times. The chain links TRBV2 to TRBJ2-5; D unclear. The germline gives CDR1 SNHLY, CDR2 FYNNEI. V lost 7 bases and J lost 3, with 15 bases in between. The CDR3 spans 14 residues. Here the CDR3 reads CASNKRQTEETQYF. CDR3 in DNA: TGTGCCAGCAATAAGCGCCAAACAGAAGAGACCCAGTACTTC. Looking up the rest from reference TRBV2 and TRBJ2-5 gives the full variable domain: EPEVTQTPSHQVTQMGQEVILRCVPISNHLYFYWYRQILGQKVEFLVSFYNNEISEKSEIFDDQFSVERPDGSNFTLKIRSTKLEDSAMYFCASNKRQTEETQYFGPGTRLLVL.

This clone was detected only once. J is TRBJ2-1 and V is TRBV9; a possible D gene is TRBD2 (6 bases). Trimming removed 6 bases from V and 1 base from J, with 14 bases in between. Germline V gene data show CDR1 as SGDLS and CDR2 as YYNGEE. The CDR3 loop spans 15 amino acids. The CDR3: CASTPRGKSYNEQFF. CDR3 DNA: TGTGCCAGCACCCCCCGCGGGAAATCCTACAATGAGCAGTTCTTC.

This clone was seen only a few times. The chain couples TRBV19 to TRBJ2-2; TRBD2 matches 7 bases. Germline V gene data show CDR1 as LNHDA and CDR2 as SQIVND (reference sequence). This CDR3 has 15 residues. The ends lost 6 bases at V and 7 bases at J; junction bases unmatched: 11. The CDR3 coding sequence is TGTGCCAGTAGGTGGACTAGTTTAGTTCGCGGGGAGCTGTTTTTT. It translates to CASRWTSLVRGELFF.

This clone was recorded only once. The CDR3 DNA is TGTGCCAGCAGCATATCTAGCGGGAGTCCCTACGAGCAGTACTTC. Translated, it gives CASSISSGSPYEQYF. This chain links TRBV5-4 with TRBJ2-7; 10 nucleotides line up with TRBD2. The CDR3 has 15 amino acids. V gave up 4 bases and J gave up 2 bases; unmatched junction bases: 6. Germline V gene data show CDR1 as SGHNT and CDR2 as YYREEE (reference sequence).

This sequence joins TRBV7-2 and TRBJ2-1; D unclear. The V end was cut by 1 base, the J end by 4 bases, with 11 bases between. Germline V lookup: CDR1 SGHTA, CDR2 FQGNSA. This CDR3 spans 15 amino acids. The CDR3 reads CASSLEGKAYNEQFF. CDR3 nucleotides: TGTGCCAGCAGCTTAGAAGGGAAGGCATACAATGAGCAGTTCTTC.

CDR3 amino acids: CASSDRGSGTGELFF. The CDR3 DNA reads as TGTGCCAGCAGTGACAGGGGGTCGGGCACCGGGGAGCTGTTTTTT. This rearrangement joins TRBV6-4 to TRBJ2-2; possible D gene TRBD1, 6 bases. The V end was cut by 2 bases, the J end by 4 bases, with 11 bases between. The CDR3 is 15 amino acids. Germline V gene lookup returns CDR1 MRHNA and CDR2 SNTAGT.

The chain couples TRBV30 to TRBJ1-1; no clear D gene. Trimming shortened V by 0 bases and J by 11 bases, and 13 bases separated the two germline ends. There are 12 residues in the CDR3. Looked up from germline, CDR1 is GTSNPN and CDR2 is SVGIG (reference sequence). The CDR3 reads CAWSVGNSKAFF. The DNA of the CDR3 is TGTGCCTGGAGTGTAGGTAATTCGAAGGCTTTCTTT. The full variable domain, rest sourced from reference TRBV30 and TRBJ1-1, is SQTIHQWPATLVQPVGSPLSLECTVEGTSNPNLYWYRQAAGRGLQLLFYSVGIGQISSEVPQNLSASRPQDRQFILSSKKLLLSDSGFYLCAWSVGNSKAFFGQGTRLTVV.

The CDR3 DNA reads TGCGCCAGCAGCTTATCAGGGGCTACTAATGAAAAACTGTTTTTT. Translated: CASSLSGATNEKLFF. V gene TRBV5-1 combines with J gene TRBJ1-4; D might be TRBD1 (6 bases). Trimming pared 2 bases from V and 2 bases from J, leaving 10 bases between. The CDR3 is 15 amino acids. The V gene's germline CDR1 is SGHRS and CDR2 YFSETQ.

With regard to this clone: The sample contains more than one DNA sequence encoding this CDR3. This sequence joins TRBV28 and TRBJ1-5; possible D gene TRBD1, 6 bases. The CDR3 extends over 15 amino acids. Germline lookup yields CDR1 MDHEN and CDR2 SYDVKM. V shed 3 bases and J shed 2 bases, with 11 bases lying between them. The CDR3 sequence is CASSFGGQGNQPQHF. The CDR3 coding sequence is TGTGCCAGCAGTTTCGGGGGCCAGGGCAATCAGCCCCAGCATTTT. Complete variable domain (other parts from reference TRBV28 and TRBJ1-5): DVKVTQSSRYLVKRTGEKVFLECVQDMDHENMFWYRQDPGLGLRLIYFSYDVKMKEKGDIPEGYSVSREKKERFSLILESASTNQTSMYLCASSFGGQGNQPQHFGDGTRLSIL.

This clone came up a few times. This rearrangement joins TRBV30 to TRBJ2-7; TRBD1 aligns across 8 bases. This CDR3 region has 11 residues. Germline-derived CDR1 and CDR2 are GTSNPN and SVGIG (reference sequence). V dropped 8 bases and J dropped 3; count of bases not matched to a gene: 3. CDR3 in amino acids: CARGQGYEQYF. The CDR3 DNA is TGTGCCCGAGGACAGGGCTACGAGCAGTACTTC.

The V call is TRBV4-2, the J call TRBJ1-1; tentative D call: TRBD1 (5 bases). CDR1 and CDR2 from the germline V gene are LGHNA and YNFKEQ. V was clipped by 1 base and J by 0 bases, with 9 bases between them. CDR3 length: 15 residues. CDR3 loop: CASSQVQVMNTEAFF. CDR3 DNA: TGTGCCAGCAGCCAAGTACAGGTGATGAACACTGAAGCTTTCTTT.